Sequencing of this TCR beta chain was carried out in a study of shared clonotypes between healthy human individuals. General study points: Some naive CD4 clonotypes, roughly 5%, turned up in common across a handful of donors.

The repertoire was sequenced with immunoSEQ multiplex PCR; TCRdb's copy has only in-frame clones and lacks some. The sample lists around 2.1 million clones, roughly 91% occurring once. The length of the CDR3 is 15 residues. Looked up from germline, CDR1 is ENHRY and CDR2 is SYGVKD. With V trimmed by 3 bases and J by 2 bases, 1 base remained unmatched. This clone was detected only once. Its antigen is undetermined. CD8 cells regarded as naive lacked CD45RO, were positively chosen for CCR7, and omitted terminally differentiated effector memory CD45RA+ cells. The sequenced material came from naive CD8+ T cells from PBMCs. This chain uses TRBV10-3 with TRBJ2-7, with 13 positions matching TRBD2. This clonotype was sampled from a man aged 18 to 30 in good health. Some clones in this sample may be carry-over from other donors' samples. The CDR3 sequence is CAISETSGGAYEQYF. Here the CDR3 DNA reads TGTGCCATCAGTGAAACTAGCGGGGGGGCCTACGAGCAGTACTTC.